This T cell receptor (beta chain) was identified during a study of blood T cell repertoires in COVID-19. Study details: COVID-19 samples, acute and convalescent, were from the United States, Italy and Spain. Nucleic acid was either cDNA or gDNA, and it came from T cells, B-cell-depleted T cells, or PBMCs.

Profiling relied on immunoSEQ multiplex PCR, and the TCRdb table lists in-frame clones only, not all of them. The sample records 250,000 to 350,000 clones, 90% being singletons. Germline V gives CDR1 MDHEN, CDR2 SYDVKM. The V gene lost 2 bases and the J gene lost 5 bases, with 12 bases spanning the gap. CDR3 length: 14 residues. In Seattle, patients joined the study during active infection and were tracked longitudinally. The sample consisted of peripheral blood. This TCR came from a woman aged 50 to 60 with COVID-19, enrolled during active disease. The chain carries TRBV28 and TRBJ1-1, with a tentative D call TRBD1 (5 bases). CDR3 coding DNA: TGTGCCAGCAGTTTACGTGGGGGGAGGACTGAAGCTTTCTTT. This translates into CASSLRGGRTEAFF.